This T cell receptor (beta chain) was documented in a study of T-cell memory formation after mild COVID-19. In this sample, this clonotype turned up a few times. The germline V gene has CDR1 LGHNA and CDR2 YNFKEQ. The CDR3 has 15 residues. V lost 3 bases, J lost 2 bases, and 10 bases lay in between. TCRdb reprocessed the 5' RACE reads with MiXCR, giving one entry per CDR3 protein. The repertoire consists of roughly 600,000 distinct CDR3 sequences, with more than 15% occurring once and the leading ten covering 12%. The sequencing input was PBMCs or a T cell subset sorted from them (not recorded which). The TCR was taken from an adult woman who had mild COVID-19 (a few samples of this study predate the infection). Cell type and time point are not known. The chain carries TRBV4-2 and TRBJ2-2; either TRBD1 or TRBD2 may fit D (6 bases each). CDR3 in amino acids: CASSQEGGNTGELFF. CDR3 coding DNA: TGTGCCAGCAGCCAGGAGGGGGGTAACACCGGGGAGCTGTTTTTT.